This T cell receptor (beta chain) was profiled in a study of OX40 agonist ivuxolimab in advanced cancers. Notes on the study in general: CD4+ and CD8+ blood T cells expanded clonally by week 6 at 0.1 to 3.0 mg/kg.

Germline CDR1 SGHDT, CDR2 YYEEEE. The CDR3 is 15 residues long. V was cut by 0 bases and J by 7 bases, with 16 bases left in between. The assay was immunoSEQ multiplex PCR, and TCRdb's table has in-frame clones only and misses some. This table has 70,000 or so clones, 88% appearing once. As concerns this clone: As yet, its antigen is unknown.

V gene TRBV5-6 combines with J gene TRBJ1-2, with D perhaps TRBD1 (6 bases). The sample here was CD4+ or CD8+ T cells sorted from blood, taken in a trial of the OX40 agonist ivuxolimab. The receptor's source is an adult with an advanced solid tumor such as melanoma, head and neck, liver or kidney cancer. CDR3 amino acids: CASSLGVTGLVGYTF. CDR3 nucleotides: TGTGCCAGCAGCTTGGGGGTAACAGGGCTTGTTGGCTACACCTTC.